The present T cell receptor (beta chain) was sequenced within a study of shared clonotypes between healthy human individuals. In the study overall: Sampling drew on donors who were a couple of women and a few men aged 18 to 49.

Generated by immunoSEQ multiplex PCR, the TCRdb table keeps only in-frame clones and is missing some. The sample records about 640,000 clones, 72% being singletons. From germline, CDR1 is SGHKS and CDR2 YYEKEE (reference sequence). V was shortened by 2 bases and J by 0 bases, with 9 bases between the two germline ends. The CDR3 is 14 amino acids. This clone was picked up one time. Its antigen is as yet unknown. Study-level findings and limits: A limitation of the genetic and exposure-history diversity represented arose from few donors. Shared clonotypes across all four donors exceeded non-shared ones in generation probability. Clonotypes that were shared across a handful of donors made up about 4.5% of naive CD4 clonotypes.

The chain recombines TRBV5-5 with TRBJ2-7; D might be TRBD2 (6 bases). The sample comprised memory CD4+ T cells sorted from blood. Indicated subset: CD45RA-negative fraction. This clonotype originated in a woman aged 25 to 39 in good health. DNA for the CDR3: TGTGCCAGCAGCTTTACCGGGAGCTCCTACGAGCAGTACTTC. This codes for CASSFTGSSYEQYF.